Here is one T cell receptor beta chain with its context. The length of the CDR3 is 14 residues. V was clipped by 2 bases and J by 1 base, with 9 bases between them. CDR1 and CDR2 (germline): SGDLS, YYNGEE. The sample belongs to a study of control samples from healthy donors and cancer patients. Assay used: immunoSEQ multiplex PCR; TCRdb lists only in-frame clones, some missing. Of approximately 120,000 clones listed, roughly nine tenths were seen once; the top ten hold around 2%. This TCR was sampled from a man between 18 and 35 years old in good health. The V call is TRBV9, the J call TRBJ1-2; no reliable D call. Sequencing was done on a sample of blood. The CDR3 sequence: CASSVSTFNYGYTF. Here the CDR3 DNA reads TGTGCCAGCAGCGTGTCTACCTTTAACTATGGCTACACCTTC. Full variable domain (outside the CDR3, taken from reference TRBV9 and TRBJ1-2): DSGVTQTPKHLITATGQRVTLRCSPRSGDLSVYWYQQSLDQGLQFLIQYYNGEERAKGNILERFSAQQFPDLHSELNLSSLELGDSALYFCASSVSTFNYGYTFGSGTRLTVV.